The 8 T cell receptor beta chains listed next were all sequenced from one sample in a study of OX40 agonist ivuxolimab in advanced cancers. Clones were sequenced by immunoSEQ multiplex PCR, and TCRdb holds only the in-frame ones, with some missing. The sample lists 50,000 to 65,000 clones; less than 90% were seen once. Material: CD4+ or CD8+ T cells sorted from blood, obtained in a trial of the OX40 agonist ivuxolimab. These receptors all stem from an adult with an advanced solid tumor such as melanoma, head and neck, liver or kidney cancer.

The V gene is TRBV30, the J gene TRBJ1-6; a weak D match, TRBD1 (5 bases). In germline, CDR1 is GTSNPN, CDR2 SVGIG (reference sequence). V was pared by 4 bases and J by 10 bases, with 14 bases between. The CDR3 has 13 amino acids. The CDR3 region is CAWKGTPRSPLHF. CDR3 sequence (DNA): TGTGCCTGGAAGGGGACCCCCAGATCACCCCTCCACTTT. Based on the CDR3 plus reference TRBV30 and TRBJ1-6, the full variable domain is SQTIHQWPATLVQPVGSPLSLECTVEGTSNPNLYWYRQAAGRGLQLLFYSVGIGQISSEVPQNLSASRPQDRQFILSSKKLLLSDSGFYLCAWKGTPRSPLHFGNGTRLTVT.

The rearrangement uses TRBV2 and TRBJ1-2; D may be TRBD1 (6 bases). Germline loops: CDR1 SNHLY, CDR2 FYNNEI. This CDR3 is 14 amino acids long. V was clipped by 2 bases and J by 7 bases, with 14 bases between them. CDR3 nucleotides: TGTGCCAGCAGTGAATCGGTATGGGGGCCTGGCTACACCTTC. This codes for CASSESVWGPGYTF.

This clone was observed a single time. CDR3 sequence reads: CASSLGSGTTEAFF. CDR3 DNA: TGTGCCAGCAGCTTGGGTTCAGGGACCACTGAAGCTTTCTTT. The chain joins TRBV5-6 to TRBJ1-1, with D possibly TRBD1 on 5 matching bases. Germline CDR1 SGHDT, CDR2 YYEEEE. The CDR3 extends over 14 amino acids. Trimming left V 0 bases short and J 4 bases short, with 10 bases between. Combining the CDR3 with reference TRBV5-6 and TRBJ1-1 gives the whole variable domain DAGVTQSPTHLIKTRGQQVTLRCSPKSGHDTVSWYQQALGQGPQFIFQYYEEEERQRGNFPDRFSGHQFPNYSSELNVNALLLGDSALYLCASSLGSGTTEAFFGQGTRLTVV.

J is TRBJ2-3 and V is TRBV6-5; D remains ambiguous. Germline V gives CDR1 MNHEY, CDR2 SVGAGI. The CDR3 is made up of 12 amino acids. The V end was cut by 2 bases, the J end by 10 bases, with 10 bases between. CDR3 nucleotide sequence: TGTGCCAGCAGTTACGGGGTTCATCCGCAGTATTTT. Residues: CASSYGVHPQYF.

The CDR3 region is CASSLNGLGLGQRNEQFF. The DNA of the CDR3 is TGTGCCAGCAGCTTAAACGGCTTAGGTCTAGGGCAGAGGAATGAGCAGTTCTTC. The chain joins TRBV7-2 to TRBJ2-1; D is unresolved. This CDR3 comprises 18 residues. V lost 2 bases, J lost 7 bases, and 24 bases lay in between. The germline V gene has CDR1 SGHTA and CDR2 FQGNSA. The variable domain in full, with the rest retrieved from reference TRBV7-2 and TRBJ2-1, is GAGVSQSPSNKVTEKGKDVELRCDPISGHTALYWYRQSLGQGLEFLIYFQGNSAPDKSGLPSDRFSAERTGGSVSTLTIQRTQQEDSAVYLCASSLNGLGLGQRNEQFFGPGTRLTVL.

The rearrangement joins TRBV6-1 to TRBJ1-3, with D unresolved. This CDR3 has 15 residues. V lost 3 bases and J lost 3, with 12 bases in between. CDR1 is MNHNS, CDR2 SASEGT, per germline. CDR3 coding DNA: TGTGCCAGCAGTGACGGTAGGGTCATTGGAAACACCATATATTTT. The encoded protein is CASSDGRVIGNTIYF.

The chain uses TRBV6-1 and TRBJ1-2; no clear D. CDR3 length: 13 amino acids. Germline-derived CDR1 and CDR2 are MNHNS and SASEGT. Trimming removed 5 bases from V and 6 bases from J, with 13 bases in between. The CDR3 loop is CASSRTARDGYTF. DNA for the CDR3: TGTGCCAGCAGTCGGACGGCACGTGATGGCTACACCTTC.

The chain couples TRBV7-2 to TRBJ2-5; D gene ambiguous. There are 11 residues in the CDR3. V was trimmed by 5 bases and J by 3 bases, leaving 4 bases between them. Per germline, CDR1 SGHTA and CDR2 FQGNSA. The CDR3 nucleotides are TGTGCCAGCAGCCTCAAAGAGACCCAGTACTTC. Translated, it gives CASSLKETQYF.